The clone carrying this T cell receptor beta chain appeared a single time. What it binds is unknown. The sample is drawn from a study of CD8 T cells in ankylosing spondylitis. The study's findings and limits: Several highly homologous variants formed a TCR beta motif that appeared characteristic of ankylosing spondylitis blood. Prior work had noted some motif variants in reactive arthritis blood and synovial fluid. Clones linked to disease were reported to show significant enrichment in matched ankylosing spondylitis synovial fluid.

Construction of TCR beta libraries was performed using quantitative 5'-RACE with molecular barcodes. TCRdb analysed the 5' RACE reads with MiXCR anew, one entry per CDR3 protein. The sample has about 140,000 distinct CDR3 sequences, roughly a third seen once. The sequenced material came from synovial fluid, either unsorted or a sorted T cell fraction (not recorded which). The TCR comes from a male donor with ankylosing spondylitis.

CDR3 sequence reads: CASSLGAGTGKQYF. The CDR3 DNA is TGTGCCAGCAGCTTAGGGGCCGGGACGGGGAAGCAGTACTTC. V usage is TRBV11-2 and J usage is TRBJ2-7; the D gene could be TRBD1 or TRBD2 (5 bases each). CDR1 is SGHAT, CDR2 FQNNGV, per germline. The length of the CDR3 is 14 residues. V shed 1 base and J shed 8 bases, with 15 bases lying between them.